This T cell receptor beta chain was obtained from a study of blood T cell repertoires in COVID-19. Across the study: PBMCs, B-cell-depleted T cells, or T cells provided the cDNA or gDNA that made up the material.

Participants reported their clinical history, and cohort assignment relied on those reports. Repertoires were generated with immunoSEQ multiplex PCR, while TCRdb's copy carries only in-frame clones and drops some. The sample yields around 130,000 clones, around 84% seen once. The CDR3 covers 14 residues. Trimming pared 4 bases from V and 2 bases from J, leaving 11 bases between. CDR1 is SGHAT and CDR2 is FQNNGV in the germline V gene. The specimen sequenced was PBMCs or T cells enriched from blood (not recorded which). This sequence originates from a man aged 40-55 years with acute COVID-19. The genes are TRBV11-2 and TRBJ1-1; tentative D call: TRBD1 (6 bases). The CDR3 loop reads CASSWGHRNTEAFF. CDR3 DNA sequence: TGTGCCAGCAGCTGGGGACACCGAAACACTGAAGCTTTCTTT.